The clone carrying this TCR beta chain was seen more than once but under ten times. Its antigen is undetermined. Unique molecular identifiers tagged the TCRbeta library. MiXCR, applied by TCRdb to the PCR reads, yields one record per CDR3 protein. Among 98,000 or so distinct CDR3 sequences listed, 5.5% to 7% were seen once. Germline V gene sequence: CDR1 SGHTA, CDR2 FQGNSA. Trimming pared 8 bases from V and 7 bases from J, leaving 21 bases between. The CDR3 has 15 residues. This entry comes from a study of T-cell reconstitution after alpha-beta-depleted transplantation in children. Findings and limits, study-wide: Alpha-beta T cells present about two months after transplant were reported to originate from several hundred expanded graft clones. T cells produced anew were the main source of T-cell counts and diversity one year after transplant.

The genes are TRBV7-2 and TRBJ1-5; perhaps TRBD1 as D (5 bases). The receptor was derived from a male patient aged 2-9 years who had a stem cell transplant for acute lymphoblastic leukemia, so the T cells may come from the graft donor. The sequencing used PBMCs, mostly from graft donor cells, collected 360 days after TCRalphabeta/CD19-depleted stem cell transplant. DNA for the CDR3: TGTGCCAGCTCCCAGACCTGGGACTTCGGGCAGCCCCAGCATTTT. It encodes CASSQTWDFGQPQHF.